These 17 T cell receptor beta chains share one sample of origin, sequenced in a study of cytomegalovirus exposure and HLA in healthy donors. Use of 60 Vbeta and 13 Jbeta primers characterized the PCR. The method was immunoSEQ multiplex PCR; TCRdb's version includes in-frame clones alone and lacks a portion of them. The repertoire holds about 65,000 clones, with 55% to 65% as singletons. What was sequenced was PBMCs. The receptors were sampled from a man in his thirties or forties in good health and CMV-seronegative.

The CDR3 sequence: CASSLNRGSDYEQYF. The CDR3 DNA follows: TGTGCCAGCAGCTTAAACAGGGGATCAGACTACGAGCAGTACTTC. The chain joins TRBV7-3 to TRBJ2-7; TRBD1 matches 7 bases. Germline V CDR1 and CDR2: SGHTA, FQGTGA. The ends lost 1 base at V and 3 bases at J; junction bases unmatched: 6. The CDR3 totals 15 residues.

V is TRBV19 and J is TRBJ2-3, with D tentatively TRBD2 (6 bases). CDR1 is LNHDA and CDR2 is SQIVND in the germline V gene (reference sequence). V gave up 8 bases and J gave up 4 bases, with 13 bases separating them. The CDR3 sequence is 13 residues long. CDR3 in amino acids: CASSLPGADTQYF. The CDR3 DNA sequence: TGTGCCAGTTCTTTACCGGGAGCAGATACGCAGTATTTT.

The sample holds a few counts of this clone. The chain recombines TRBV5-1 with TRBJ2-2, with a weak D call TRBD1 (6 bases). The CDR3 extends over 15 amino acids. Trimming left V 3 bases short and J 7 bases short, with 16 bases between. In germline, CDR1 is SGHRS, CDR2 YFSETQ. The CDR3 sequence: CASSYYLQGSGELFF. The DNA of the CDR3 is TGCGCCAGCAGCTACTACCTACAGGGCAGCGGGGAGCTGTTTTTT. Full variable domain (rest looked up from reference TRBV5-1 and TRBJ2-2): KAGVTQTPRYLIKTRGQQVTLSCSPISGHRSVSWYQQTPGQGLQFLFEYFSETQRNKGNFPGRFSGRQFSNSRSEMNVSTLELGDSALYLCASSYYLQGSGELFFGEGSRLTVL.

The chain combines TRBV19 with TRBJ1-4; 8 bases map to TRBD1. The CDR3 runs 13 residues. The V gene end was trimmed by 8 bases and the J gene end by 8 bases; junction bases not matched to a gene: 7. CDR1 LNHDA and CDR2 SQIVND come from the germline V gene (reference sequence). The CDR3 DNA is TGTGCCAGTCGTTTGGACAGGGTGGAAAAACTGTTTTTT. Translating it yields CASRLDRVEKLFF.

The chain has TRBV6-1 and TRBJ2-7, with TRBD1 matching 9 bases. Germline CDR1 is MNHNS and CDR2 is SASEGT. The junction had 13 bases not matched to a gene; V was cut back by 8 bases and J by 5 bases. This CDR3 contains 15 residues. The CDR3 protein is CASYVGGTGTNEQYF. In DNA form, the CDR3 reads TGTGCCAGCTACGTTGGGGGGACAGGGACTAACGAGCAGTACTTC.

This clone came up a few times. The gene calls are TRBV6-4 and TRBJ2-1; a possible D gene is TRBD2 (5 bases). V shed 0 bases and J shed 8 bases, with 20 bases lying between them. The V gene's germline CDR1 is MRHNA and CDR2 SNTAGT. This CDR3 is 17 amino acids long. The CDR3 loop reads CASSDSGEPGTPDEQFF. The CDR3 bases are TGTGCCAGCAGTGACTCGGGAGAACCTGGAACCCCCGATGAGCAGTTCTTC.

CDR3 loop: CASSQGQRGGTYNEQFF. CDR3 sequence (DNA): TGCGCCAGCAGCCAAGGTCAGCGGGGGGGCACCTACAATGAGCAGTTCTTC. The chain combines TRBV4-1 with TRBJ2-1, with TRBD2 matching 10 bases. V was pared by 1 base and J by 2 bases, with 5 bases of the junction left unmatched. This CDR3 contains 17 residues. The germline V gene has CDR1 MGHRA and CDR2 YSYEKL.

The sample holds a few counts of this clone. The chain has TRBV4-1 and TRBJ2-5; tentative D call: TRBD2 (5 bases). Trimming cost V 1 base and J 3 bases, with 15 bases left between them. This CDR3 region has 16 residues. Germline loops: CDR1 MGHRA, CDR2 YSYEKL. The CDR3 loop reads CASSQVPAVAEETQYF. The CDR3 bases are TGCGCCAGCAGCCAAGTTCCAGCGGTGGCAGAAGAGACCCAGTACTTC.

This clone was detected a few times. The CDR3 coding sequence is TGTGCCAGCAGCTTGTCCCTAGCGGGTGACACCGGGGAGCTGTTTTTT. Its protein product is CASSLSLAGDTGELFF. V usage is TRBV5-4 and J usage is TRBJ2-2; TRBD2 aligns across 8 bases. The length of the CDR3 is 16 residues. Germline V CDR1 and CDR2: SGHNT, YYREEE (reference sequence). J was trimmed by 3 bases and V by 1 base; bases with no gene match: 5.

This chain links TRBV9 with TRBJ2-5; the D is unclear. Germline loops: CDR1 SGDLS, CDR2 YYNGEE. The CDR3 spans 16 residues. V was pared by 0 bases and J by 4 bases, with 16 bases between. For the CDR3, the DNA is TGTGCCAGCAGCGTAGACCCAGGTCCGGTTGGAGAGACCCAGTACTTC. Translation: CASSVDPGPVGETQYF.

The V gene is TRBV7-9, the J gene TRBJ2-5, with D perhaps TRBD2 (6 bases). CDR1 is SEHNR and CDR2 is FQNEAQ in the germline V gene (reference sequence). The V end was cut by 5 bases, the J end by 1 base, with 14 bases between. The CDR3 length is 15 residues. The CDR3 DNA follows: TGTGCCAGCAGCCTCCTCGGGAGCGGCCAAGAGACCCAGTACTTC. It is translated as CASSLLGSGQETQYF.

The CDR3 DNA sequence: TGCGCCAGCAGCGCATACCGACAGCACGGGGCCAACGTCCTGACTTTC. It yields the protein CASSAYRQHGANVLTF. The V call is TRBV5-1, the J call TRBJ2-6, with a possible D match to TRBD1 (5 bases). The CDR3 consists of 16 residues. Trimming stripped 4 bases from V and 4 bases from J, with 15 bases between. Per germline, CDR1 SGHRS and CDR2 YFSETQ.

This clone showed up just a few times. The CDR3 loop reads CASSEGTGAEQFF. CDR3 coding DNA: TGTGCCAGCAGTGAAGGGACAGGTGCTGAGCAGTTCTTC. This chain joins TRBV6-4 and TRBJ2-1; 8 bases align to TRBD1. Germline lookup yields CDR1 MRHNA and CDR2 SNTAGT. The CDR3 consists of 13 residues. V shed 3 bases and J 9 bases; nucleotides not matched to a gene: 4.

This chain uses TRBV7-9 with TRBJ1-4, with D tentatively TRBD1 (6 bases). Trimming pared 5 bases from V and 5 bases from J, leaving 12 bases between. Germline CDR1 is SEHNR and CDR2 is FQNEAQ (reference sequence). This CDR3 region has 14 residues. The CDR3 region is CASSLEGGNEKLFF. The CDR3 bases are TGTGCCAGCAGCCTCGAAGGGGGAAATGAAAAACTGTTTTTT.

The chain employs TRBV5-5 and TRBJ2-7, with 8 bases lining up with TRBD1. CDR3 length: 16 residues. Germline V gives CDR1 SGHKS, CDR2 YYEKEE (reference sequence). The junction had 8 bases not matched to a gene; V was cut back by 0 bases and J by 3 bases. The CDR3 sequence is CASSLEGRGRFYEQYF. The DNA of the CDR3 is TGTGCCAGCAGCTTGGAAGGCAGGGGGCGCTTCTACGAGCAGTACTTC.

Only one count was recorded for this clone. The chain carries TRBV5-1 and TRBJ2-2; perhaps TRBD1 as D (6 bases). The V gene lost 0 bases and the J gene lost 4 bases, with 10 bases spanning the gap. Germline V gene lookup returns CDR1 SGHRS and CDR2 YFSETQ. CDR3 length: 15 amino acids. CDR3 in amino acids: CASSLGGRGTGELFF. The CDR3 region has the DNA TGCGCCAGCAGCTTGGGGGGGCGCGGCACCGGGGAGCTGTTTTTT.

CDR3 residues: CASTMDRWNTEAFF. The CDR3 nucleotides are TGTGCCAGCACTATGGACAGGTGGAACACTGAAGCTTTCTTT. The chain couples TRBV6-1 to TRBJ1-1; the match to TRBD1 covers 7 bases. V was pared by 7 bases and J by 1 base, with 6 bases of the junction left unmatched. Germline CDR1 reads MNHNS; CDR2 reads SASEGT. The CDR3 covers 14 residues.